In this sample, the clone carrying this TCR beta chain turned up a few times. Its antigen remains unknown. This sample stems from a study of T cells after yellow fever vaccination. TCR cDNA was made by 5'RACE template switching, adding a universal primer site and UMIs. TCRdb re-analysed the 5' RACE reads in MiXCR, keeping a single row per CDR3 protein. The sample contains approximately 510,000 distinct CDR3 sequences, roughly 22% of which appear only once. V dropped 6 bases and J dropped 8 bases, with 16 bases sitting between them. Germline V gene lookup returns CDR1 MNHNS and CDR2 SASEGT. This CDR3 spans 13 amino acids. Study results and caveats: At under 98% for CD4 and approximately 89% for CD8, most primary-vaccination clones showed up again after the booster.

The genes are TRBV6-1 and TRBJ1-2, with a tentative D call TRBD1 (6 bases). This TCR came from a man younger than 30 who received the YFV17D yellow fever vaccine. The specimen was PBMCs, collected roughly 20 days after the first yellow fever vaccination. CDR3 DNA: TGTGCCAGCAGCCTACAGGGTGCTGGCGGCTACACCTTC. Translating it yields CASSLQGAGGYTF.